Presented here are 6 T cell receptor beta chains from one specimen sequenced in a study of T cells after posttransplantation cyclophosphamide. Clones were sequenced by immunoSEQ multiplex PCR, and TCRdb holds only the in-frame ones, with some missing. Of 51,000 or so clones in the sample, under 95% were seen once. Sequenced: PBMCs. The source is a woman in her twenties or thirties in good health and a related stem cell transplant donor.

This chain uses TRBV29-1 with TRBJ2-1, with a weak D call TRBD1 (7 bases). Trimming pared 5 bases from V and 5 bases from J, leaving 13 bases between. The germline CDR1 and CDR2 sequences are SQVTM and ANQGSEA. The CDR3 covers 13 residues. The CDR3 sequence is CSVQGGIHNEQFF. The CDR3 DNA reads TGCAGCGTTCAGGGGGGAATTCACAATGAGCAGTTCTTC.

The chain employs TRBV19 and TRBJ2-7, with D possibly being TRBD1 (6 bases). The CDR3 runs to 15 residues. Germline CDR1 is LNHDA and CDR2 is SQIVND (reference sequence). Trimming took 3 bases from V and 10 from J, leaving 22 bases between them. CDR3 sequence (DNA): TGTGCCAGTAGTATTCGGACAGAGTCCTTCGGTGGACAGTACTTC. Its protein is CASSIRTESFGGQYF.

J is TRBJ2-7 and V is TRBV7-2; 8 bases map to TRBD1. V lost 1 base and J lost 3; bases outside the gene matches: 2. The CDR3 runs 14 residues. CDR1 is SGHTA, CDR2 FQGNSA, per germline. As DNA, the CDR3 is TGTGCCAGCAGCTTAGTTACAGGGGGCTACGAGCAGTACTTC. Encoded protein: CASSLVTGGYEQYF.

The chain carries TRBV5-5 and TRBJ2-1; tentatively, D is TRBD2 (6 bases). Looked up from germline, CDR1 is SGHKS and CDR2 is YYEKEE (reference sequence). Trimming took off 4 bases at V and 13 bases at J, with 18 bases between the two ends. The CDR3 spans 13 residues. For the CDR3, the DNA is TGTGCCAGCAGCGCCCTTGGGACTCCCCCCCAGTTCTTC. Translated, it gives CASSALGTPPQFF.

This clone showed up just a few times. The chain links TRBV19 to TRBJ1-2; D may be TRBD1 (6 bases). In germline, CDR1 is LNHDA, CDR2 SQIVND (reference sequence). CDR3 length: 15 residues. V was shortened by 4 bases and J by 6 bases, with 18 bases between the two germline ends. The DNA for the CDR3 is TGTGCCAGTAGTAAAATGGTGGGGGCGCGCGATGGCTACACCTTC. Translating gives CASSKMVGARDGYTF.

CDR3 coding DNA: TGTGCCAGCAGGCGGGGCCGGAACACCGGGGAGCTGTTTTTT. Residues: CASRRGRNTGELFF. The J gene is TRBJ2-2, the V gene TRBV6-5; TRBD2 might be the D (6 bases). CDR3 length: 14 residues. Germline values: CDR1 MNHEY, CDR2 SVGAGI. Trimming took off 6 bases at V and 1 base at J, with 9 bases between the two ends.